A selection of T cell receptor beta chains follows, all from one sample in a study of T cells after posttransplantation cyclophosphamide. TCRdb keeps only in-frame clones here, not all; method: immunoSEQ multiplex PCR. The sample yields about 7,600 clones, roughly four fifths seen once. The material sequenced was CD4+ T cells sorted from blood, taken more than 950 days after allogeneic stem cell transplant with posttransplant cyclophosphamide. These receptors all stem from a female patient aged 40 to 55 who received an allogeneic stem cell transplant from a related donor, was CMV-positive, and had no GVHD. The T cells may partly be graft donor cells. Both conserved end residues are part of each CDR3. D genes are given only for firm matches. Some rows mark clone size as missing; the rest say once, few, many or name a class of expanded clone.

j_call	cdr3_length	v_call	d_call	clone_size	cdr3_nt	cdr3_aa
TRBJ1-1	14	TRBV5-1	-	-	TGCGCCAGCAGCTTACAGGGCTATAACACTGAAGCTTTCTTT	CASSLQGYNTEAFF
TRBJ1-2	15	TRBV28	TRBD1	-	TGTGCCAGCAGTCGTACACAGGGGGGTGGCTATGGCTACACCTTC	CASSRTQGGGYGYTF
TRBJ2-3	15	TRBV10-3	TRBD1	-	TGTGCCATCAGTGGGGACAGTTCTAGCACAGATACGCAGTATTTT	CAISGDSSSTDTQYF
TRBJ2-7	16	TRBV5-1	TRBD1	-	TGCGCCAGCAGCAGAACGACAGGGGGCAGTGGCTACGAGCAGTACTTC	CASSRTTGGSGYEQYF
TRBJ1-2	15	TRBV9	TRBD1	-	TGTGCCAGCAGCGAAGGGGACAGGGCGGACTATGGCTACACCTTC	CASSEGDRADYGYTF
TRBJ1-3	16	TRBV6-6	TRBD1	-	TGTGCCAGCAGTCGCCCTTCGGGACAGGGGATCGACACCATATATTTT	CASSRPSGQGIDTIYF
TRBJ2-1	15	TRBV18	TRBD1	once	TGTGCCAGCTCACCTTTGGGACAGGGAGTCAATGAGCAGTTCTTC	CASSPLGQGVNEQFF
TRBJ2-1	14	TRBV9	-	-	TGTGCCAGCAGCGTAGCTCCAGCGGCCAATGAGCAGTTCTTC	CASSVAPAANEQFF
TRBJ2-2	15	TRBV7-7	-	-	TGTGCTAGCAGCCTTGGACAGACCAACACCGGGGAGCTGTTTTTT	CASSLGQTNTGELFF
TRBJ1-1	14	TRBV5-6	-	-	TGTGCCAGCAGCTTATGGGCGTCGGTAACTGAAGCTTTCTTT	CASSLWASVTEAFF
TRBJ2-3	17	TRBV27	TRBD1	-	TGTGCCAGCAGTTCTCTCGGACAGGGGGCTTATGCAGATACGCAGTATTTT	CASSSLGQGAYADTQYF
TRBJ1-2	16	TRBV14	-	-	TGTGCCAGCAGCCACAGGGTTGGAAGGGTCCTTGGTGGCTACACCTTC	CASSHRVGRVLGGYTF
TRBJ1-2	15	TRBV19	-	-	TGTGCCAGTAGTTCGGCCCTGACAGTGAGCTATGGCTACACCTTC	CASSSALTVSYGYTF
TRBJ1-5	15	TRBV19	-	once	TGTGCCACGTATACGGTTCGGGGGTCCAATCAGCCCCAGCATTTT	CATYTVRGSNQPQHF
TRBJ2-1	18	TRBV2	TRBD2	-	TGTGCCAGCAGCGATTACGGGACTAGCGGGGGAATAAGGAATGAGCAGTTCTTC	CASSDYGTSGGIRNEQFF
TRBJ1-6	14	TRBV28	-	-	TGTGCCAGCAGTTCGCTAGGATATAATTCCCCCCTCCACTTT	CASSSLGYNSPLHF
TRBJ1-1	15	TRBV18	TRBD1	-	TGTGCCAGCTCATCCGACAGGGGGCAGAACACTGAAGCTTTCTTT	CASSSDRGQNTEAFF
TRBJ1-1	13	TRBV10-3	-	-	TGTGCCATCGGTTCAGGGGCTATGACTGAAGCTTTCTTT	CAIGSGAMTEAFF
TRBJ2-3	17	TRBV5-6	TRBD1	-	TGTGCCAGCAGCTCGCCGACAGGGCTAGGAAGCACAGATACGCAGTATTTT	CASSSPTGLGSTDTQYF
TRBJ2-1	15	TRBV2	TRBD2	-	TGTGCCAGCAGTCTTAGCGGGGGGGCTTACAATGAGCAGTTCTTC	CASSLSGGAYNEQFF
TRBJ2-7	12	TRBV6-1	-	-	TGTGCCAGCAGTGAACAAATTTACGAGCAGTACTTC	CASSEQIYEQYF
TRBJ1-1	15	TRBV10-3	-	-	TGTGCCATCAGACCCAGGGACTTGAGGAACACTGAAGCTTTCTTT	CAIRPRDLRNTEAFF
TRBJ1-4	14	TRBV6-5	TRBD1	-	TGTGCCAGCAGTCCAGACAGGGTAGGCGAAAAACTGTTTTTT	CASSPDRVGEKLFF
TRBJ1-2	13	TRBV7-2	-	-	TGTGCCAGCAGCCGTAGTTTTAACTATGGCTACACCTTC	CASSRSFNYGYTF